The clone carrying this T cell receptor (beta chain) was found many times. Its antigen is unknown. This sample was included in a study of neurological immune-mediated disorders. The trim removed 3 bases at V and 0 bases at J, leaving 11 bases unmatched. This CDR3 has 17 amino acids. Germline lookup yields CDR1 DFQATT and CDR2 SNEGSKA (reference sequence). Using its own MiXCR run on the 5' RACE reads, TCRdb lists one record per CDR3 protein. Found here are around 29,000 distinct CDR3 sequences, roughly 12% of them singletons; the top ten hold 5.5% to 7%. Study findings and constraints: Expanded clones shared no identical CDR3 amino acid sequences across subjects, which suggested private TCR-beta repertoires in all groups.

This sequence was found in a woman aged 55-69 years in good health. The chain is built from TRBV20-1 and TRBJ1-1; 9 positions agree with TRBD1. The source material was PBMCs. CDR3 in amino acids: CSARNRGLRRMNTEAFF. The CDR3 DNA sequence: TGCAGTGCTAGGAACAGGGGGCTACGCCGTATGAACACTGAAGCTTTCTTT.